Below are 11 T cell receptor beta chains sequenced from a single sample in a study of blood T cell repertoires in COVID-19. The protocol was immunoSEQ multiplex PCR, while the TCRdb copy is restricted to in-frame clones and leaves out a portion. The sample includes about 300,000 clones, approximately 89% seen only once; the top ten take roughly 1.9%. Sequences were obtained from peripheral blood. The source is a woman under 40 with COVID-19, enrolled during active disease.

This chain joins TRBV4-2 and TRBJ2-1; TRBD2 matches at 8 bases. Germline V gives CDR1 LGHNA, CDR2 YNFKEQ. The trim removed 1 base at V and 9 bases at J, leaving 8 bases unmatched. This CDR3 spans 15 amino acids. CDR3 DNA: TGTGCCAGCAGCCAAGCCGGGGGGGCTACTAGTGAGCAGTTCTTC. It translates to CASSQAGGATSEQFF.

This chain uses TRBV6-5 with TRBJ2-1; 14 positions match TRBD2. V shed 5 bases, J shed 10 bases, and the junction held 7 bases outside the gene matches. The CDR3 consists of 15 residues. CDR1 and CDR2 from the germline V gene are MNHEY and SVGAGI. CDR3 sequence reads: CASSPTSGGAGEQFF. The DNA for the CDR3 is TGTGCCAGCAGTCCGACTAGCGGGGGGGCCGGGGAGCAGTTCTTC.

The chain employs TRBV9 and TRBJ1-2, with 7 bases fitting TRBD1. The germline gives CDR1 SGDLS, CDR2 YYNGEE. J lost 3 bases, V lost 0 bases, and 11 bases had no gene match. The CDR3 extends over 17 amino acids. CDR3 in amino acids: CASSVAEEGAGDYGYTF. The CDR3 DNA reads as TGTGCCAGCAGCGTAGCAGAGGAGGGGGCCGGGGACTATGGCTACACCTTC.

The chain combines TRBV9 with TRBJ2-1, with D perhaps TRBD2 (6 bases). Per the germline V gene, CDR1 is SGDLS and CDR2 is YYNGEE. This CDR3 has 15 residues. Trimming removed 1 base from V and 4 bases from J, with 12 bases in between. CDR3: CASSVNSDYYNEQFF. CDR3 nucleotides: TGTGCCAGCAGCGTAAATTCGGACTATTACAATGAGCAGTTCTTC.

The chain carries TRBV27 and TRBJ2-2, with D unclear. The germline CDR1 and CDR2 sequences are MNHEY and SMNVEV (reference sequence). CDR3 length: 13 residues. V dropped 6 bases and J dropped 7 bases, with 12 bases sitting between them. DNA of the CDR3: TGTGCCAGCAGCTCTTACAGTGGCGGGGAGCTGTTTTTT. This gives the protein CASSSYSGGELFF.

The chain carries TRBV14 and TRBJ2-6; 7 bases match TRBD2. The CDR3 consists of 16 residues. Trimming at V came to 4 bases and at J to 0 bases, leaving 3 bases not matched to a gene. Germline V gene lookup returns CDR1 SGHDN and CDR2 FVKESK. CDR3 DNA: TGTGCCAGCAGCCTGGGGGGGTACTCTGGGGCCAACGTCCTGACTTTC. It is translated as CASSLGGYSGANVLTF.

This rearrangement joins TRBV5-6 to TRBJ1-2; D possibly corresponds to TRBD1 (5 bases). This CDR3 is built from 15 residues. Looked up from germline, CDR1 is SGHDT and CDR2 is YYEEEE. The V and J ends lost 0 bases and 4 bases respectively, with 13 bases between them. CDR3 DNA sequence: TGTGCCAGCAGCTTGGAGGAGGGGAAAGCCTATGGCTACACCTTC. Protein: CASSLEEGKAYGYTF.

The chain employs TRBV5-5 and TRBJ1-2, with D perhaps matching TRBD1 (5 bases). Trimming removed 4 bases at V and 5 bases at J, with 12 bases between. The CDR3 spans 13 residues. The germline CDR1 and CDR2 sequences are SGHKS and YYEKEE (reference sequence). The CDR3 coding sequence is TGTGCCAGCAGCCCGTCCCCAGGGTATGGCTACACCTTC. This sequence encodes CASSPSPGYGYTF.

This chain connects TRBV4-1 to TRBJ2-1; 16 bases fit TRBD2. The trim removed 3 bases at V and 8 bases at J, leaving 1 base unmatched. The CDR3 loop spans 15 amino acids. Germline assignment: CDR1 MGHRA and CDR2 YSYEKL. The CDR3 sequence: CASSQGLAGGDEQFF. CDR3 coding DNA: TGCGCCAGCAGCCAGGGACTAGCGGGGGGGGATGAGCAGTTCTTC.

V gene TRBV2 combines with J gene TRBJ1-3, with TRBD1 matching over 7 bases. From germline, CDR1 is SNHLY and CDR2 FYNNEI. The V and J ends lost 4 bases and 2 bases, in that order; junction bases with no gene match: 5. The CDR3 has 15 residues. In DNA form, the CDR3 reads TGTGCCAGCAGTGTCACAGGGGCGGCTGGAAACACCATATATTTT. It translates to CASSVTGAAGNTIYF.

In DNA form, the CDR3 reads TGTGCCAGCAGCTTAGGTTGGCAGGCAGAGAACTATGGCTACACCTTC. Translation gives CASSLGWQAENYGYTF. The genes are TRBV7-9 and TRBJ1-2; D gene ambiguous. The CDR3 loop spans 16 amino acids. Germline-derived CDR1 and CDR2 are SEHNR and FQNEAQ (reference sequence). Trimming left V 1 base short and J 2 bases short, with 14 bases between.